One and the same sample provided the 25 T cell receptor beta chains below, sequenced in a study of T cells in Graves' hyperthyroidism and ophthalmopathy. RNA transcripts yielded amplified TCR beta CDR3 regions. First-round RT-PCR targeting the TCR CDR3 was performed with the HTBI primer set. From the multiplex PCR reads, TCRdb called clonotypes with MiXCR, one entry per CDR3 protein. The sample includes about 840,000 distinct CDR3 sequences, over 35% seen only once; the top ten take approximately 8.7%. Sample: blood. The receptor set was obtained from a man between 18 and 29 years old with Graves' hyperthyroidism.

As concerns this clonotype: One end of the junction fails to match germline, which may point to a read error. The rearrangement links TRBV7-2 to TRBJ1-1, with 7 bases matching TRBD1. Germline lookup yields CDR1 SGHTA and CDR2 FQGNSA. The CDR3 covers 15 residues. CDR3 in DNA: TGCGCCAGCAGCCAGGAACCGACAGGGAGCACTGAAGCTTTCTTT. This sequence encodes CASSQEPTGSTEAFF.

This clonotype has ten or more counts. The gene calls are TRBV28 and TRBJ1-2; the D is unclear. The length of the CDR3 is 11 residues. Trimming took off 6 bases at V and 8 bases at J, with 10 bases between the two ends. From germline, CDR1 is MDHEN and CDR2 SYDVKM. The CDR3 loop is CASSNWWGYTF. The CDR3 DNA is TGTGCCAGCAGCAATTGGTGGGGCTACACCTTC.

Remarks on this clonotype: Relative to the germline gene, one junction end is altered; a read error may explain this. The chain carries TRBV15 and TRBJ2-5; 16 bases are shared with TRBD2. The length of the CDR3 is 15 residues. Germline CDR1 reads LNHNV; CDR2 reads YYDKDF (reference sequence). Written as DNA, the CDR3 is TGTGCCAGCAGCCCAGGGACTAGCGGGGGGGGGACCCAGTACTTC. It is translated as CASSPGTSGGGTQYF.

The chain couples TRBV9 to TRBJ1-1; D is unresolved. Deletions cut 3 bases from V and 0 bases from J, with 18 bases between. The CDR3 covers 17 residues. Germline CDR1 SGDLS, CDR2 YYNGEE. This CDR3 reads CASSASIFPGLNTEAFF. The CDR3 DNA reads TGTGCCAGCAGCGCTTCTATATTTCCCGGGCTGAACACTGAAGCTTTCTTT. The full variable domain, completed using reference TRBV9 and TRBJ1-1, is DSGVTQTPKHLITATGQRVTLRCSPRSGDLSVYWYQQSLDQGLQFLIQYYNGEERAKGNILERFSAQQFPDLHSELNLSSLELGDSALYFCASSASIFPGLNTEAFFGQGTRLTVV.

The chain recombines TRBV25-1 with TRBJ1-1; the D is unclear. This CDR3 comprises 14 residues. In germline, CDR1 is MGHDK, CDR2 SYGVNS. V dropped 0 bases and J dropped 1 base, with 6 bases sitting between them. The CDR3 DNA reads as TGTGCCAGCAGTGAATATTTGGGGAACACTGAAGCTTTCTTT. It is translated as CASSEYLGNTEAFF.

The chain carries TRBV7-2 and TRBJ1-1; D possibly corresponds to TRBD1 (6 bases). This CDR3 comprises 14 residues. The germline gives CDR1 SGHTA, CDR2 FQGNSA. With 5 bases removed from V and 3 bases from J, the gap between germline ends came to 13 bases. CDR3 in amino acids: CASSRDGQYTEAFF. The CDR3 DNA follows: TGTGCCAGCAGCCGAGACGGACAGTACACTGAAGCTTTCTTT. The whole variable domain, remainder taken from reference TRBV7-2 and TRBJ1-1, is GAGVSQSPSNKVTEKGKDVELRCDPISGHTALYWYRQSLGQGLEFLIYFQGNSAPDKSGLPSDRFSAERTGGSVSTLTIQRTQQEDSAVYLCASSRDGQYTEAFFGQGTRLTVV.

Details on this clonotype: One end of the junction does not line up with germline, which may come from a read error. This rearrangement joins TRBV5-1 to TRBJ1-1; D unresolved. This CDR3 spans 11 amino acids. Germline values: CDR1 SGHRS, CDR2 YFSETQ. The CDR3 protein is CASSLAAGLSF. The CDR3 DNA reads as TGCGCCAGCAGCTTGGCAGCAGGCCTAAGCTTT. The full variable domain, completed using reference TRBV5-1 and TRBJ1-1, is KAGVTQTPRYLIKTRGQQVTLSCSPISGHRSVSWYQQTPGQGLQFLFEYFSETQRNKGNFPGRFSGRQFSNSRSEMNVSTLELGDSALYLCASSLAAGLSFGQGTRLTVV.

The CDR3 bases are TGTGCCAGCAGTGTACACAGGGGTTACGAGCAGTACTTC. It translates to CASSVHRGYEQYF. This chain joins TRBV2 and TRBJ2-7, with 7 bases that match TRBD1. Germline V gives CDR1 SNHLY, CDR2 FYNNEI. V was clipped by 4 bases and J by 4 bases; unmatched bases: 4. The CDR3 has 13 amino acids.

The genes are TRBV6-1 and TRBJ2-2; D unresolved. The V gene's germline CDR1 is MNHNS and CDR2 SASEGT. The CDR3 contains 12 residues. Trimming took 6 bases from V and 8 from J, leaving 10 bases between them. The DNA for the CDR3 is TGTGCCAGCAGGGAATTCGAAGGGGAGCTGTTTTTT. This translates into CASREFEGELFF.

The chain recombines TRBV9 with TRBJ2-6; 8 bases are a match to TRBD1. Germline values: CDR1 SGDLS, CDR2 YYNGEE. The CDR3 loop spans 18 amino acids. After removal of 8 bases from V and 2 bases from J, the junction contained 15 bases not matched to a gene. CDR3 sequence (DNA): TGTGCCAGACTTAAAACAGGGGGAATCGGTCCTGGGGCCAACGTCCTGACTTTC. It yields the protein CARLKTGGIGPGANVLTF.

This clonotype was seen ten or more times. The rearrangement uses TRBV7-9 and TRBJ1-4, with TRBD1 matching 7 bases. The germline V gene has CDR1 SEHNR and CDR2 FQNEAQ (reference sequence). The V segment lost 5 bases and the J segment 7 bases; nucleotides outside the gene matches: 7. This CDR3 region has 14 residues. The CDR3 here is CASSKTGRVEKLFF. CDR3 nucleotide sequence: TGTGCCAGCAGCAAGACAGGGAGGGTTGAAAAACTGTTTTTT.

The sample holds a few counts of this clonotype. The chain joins TRBV12-3 or TRBV12-4 to TRBJ1-1; no definite D call. Trimming took 7 bases from V and 5 from J, leaving 14 bases between them. The CDR3 is 13 residues long. Here the CDR3 DNA reads TGTGCCAGCATCAAGGGAGTTGGTACTGAAGCTTTCTTT. Amino acid sequence: CASIKGVGTEAFF.

This clonotype was seen only a few times. The V and J genes are TRBV14 and TRBJ1-1; D perhaps matches TRBD1 (6 bases). Trimming cost V 4 bases and J 1 base, with 13 bases left between them. Per germline, CDR1 SGHDN and CDR2 FVKESK. The length of the CDR3 is 15 residues. The CDR3 DNA is TGTGCCAGCAGCCTCCTCCCGGACAGGAACACTGAAGCTTTCTTT. Protein product: CASSLLPDRNTEAFF.

This clonotype was picked up one time. The chain carries TRBV10-2 and TRBJ2-7; D tentatively reads TRBD1 or TRBD2 (5 bases each). Trimming shortened V by 4 bases and J by 3 bases, and 13 bases separated the two germline ends. CDR3 size: 14 residues. Per germline, CDR1 WSHSY and CDR2 SAAADI. CDR3 protein: CASSGGTTVYEQYF. The CDR3 DNA reads TGCGCCAGCAGTGGAGGGACCACAGTCTACGAGCAGTACTTC.

The V call is TRBV2, the J call TRBJ1-4; 9 bases agree with TRBD1. J was trimmed by 3 bases and V by 7 bases; bases with no gene match: 9. Germline V CDR1 and CDR2: SNHLY, FYNNEI. The CDR3 loop spans 16 amino acids. The CDR3 DNA is TGTGCCAGCACCGGGACAGGGTTTTCGGCTAATGAAAAACTGTTTTTT. Residues: CASTGTGFSANEKLFF. Full variable domain (outside the CDR3, taken from reference TRBV2 and TRBJ1-4): EPEVTQTPSHQVTQMGQEVILRCVPISNHLYFYWYRQILGQKVEFLVSFYNNEISEKSEIFDDQFSVERPDGSNFTLKIRSTKLEDSAMYFCASTGTGFSANEKLFFGSGTQLSVL.

The chain is built from TRBV9 and TRBJ1-3; 9 bases line up with TRBD1. This CDR3 comprises 15 residues. After removal of 4 bases from V and 1 base from J, the junction contained 3 bases not matched to a gene. Germline CDR1 and CDR2: SGDLS and YYNGEE. The CDR3 is CASSWGQGSGNTIYF. DNA of the CDR3: TGTGCCAGCAGCTGGGGACAGGGATCTGGAAACACCATATATTTT.

This clonotype was counted a few times. V usage is TRBV4-1 and J usage is TRBJ1-1; maybe TRBD1 (5 bases). With 2 bases removed from V and 6 bases from J, the gap between germline ends came to 16 bases. Germline loops: CDR1 MGHRA, CDR2 YSYEKL. This CDR3 spans 15 amino acids. The CDR3 DNA reads TGCGCCAGCAGCCAACCTGTCCAGGGTACGGCTGAAGCTTTCTTT. Amino acids: CASSQPVQGTAEAFF.

This clonotype was counted between two and nine times. V gene TRBV9 combines with J gene TRBJ2-7; 13 positions match TRBD2. The CDR3 sequence is 16 residues long. J was trimmed by 3 bases and V by 3 bases; bases with no gene match: 6. CDR1 SGDLS and CDR2 YYNGEE come from the germline V gene. The CDR3 reads CASSEQGLAGDYEQYF. CDR3 nucleotide sequence: TGTGCCAGCAGCGAGCAAGGACTAGCGGGGGACTACGAGCAGTACTTC.

The chain recombines TRBV7-9 with TRBJ2-7; D remains ambiguous. V gave up 0 bases and J gave up 7 bases, with 13 bases separating them. CDR1 is SEHNR and CDR2 is FQNEAQ in the germline V gene (reference sequence). The CDR3 length is 14 residues. CDR3: CASSLALAHWEQYF. The CDR3 DNA sequence: TGTGCCAGCAGCTTAGCGCTGGCTCACTGGGAGCAGTACTTC.

This clonotype was counted many times. The gene calls are TRBV19 and TRBJ1-2, with D possibly TRBD1 on 6 matching bases. V dropped 9 bases and J dropped 4 bases, with 21 bases sitting between them. The CDR3 has 15 residues. Germline-derived CDR1 and CDR2 are LNHDA and SQIVND (reference sequence). CDR3 in DNA: TGTGCCAGCAGGACATTCGGACAGTTAAGCTATGGCTACACCTTC. Protein sequence: CASRTFGQLSYGYTF.

The sample holds one count of this clonotype. One end of the junction varies from germline; a read error may be responsible. This rearrangement joins TRBV5-6 to TRBJ1-1, with TRBD1 identical over 7 bases. From germline, CDR1 is SGHDT and CDR2 YYEEEE. The CDR3 is 13 amino acids. The CDR3 reads CAGSLDRDTEAFF. The CDR3 nucleotides are TGTGCCGGCAGCCTCGACAGGGACACTGAAGCTTTCTTT. Looking up the rest from reference TRBV5-6 and TRBJ1-1 gives the full variable domain: DAGVTQSPTHLIKTRGQQVTLRCSPKSGHDTVSWYQQALGQGPQFIFQYYEEEERQRGNFPDRFSGHQFPNYSSELNVNALLLGDSALYLCAGSLDRDTEAFFGQGTRLTVV.

For this clonotype: Since a much larger clone is just one base distant, this may be a read error. The chain uses TRBV20-1 and TRBJ2-5, with TRBD1 matching 10 bases. Germline CDR1 reads DFQATT; CDR2 reads SNEGSKA (reference sequence). The CDR3 extends over 13 amino acids. The CDR3 bases are TGCAGTGCTAGCCGGGACAGGGGAGAGGCCCAGTACTTC. Translation gives CSASRDRGEAQYF.

Comments on this clonotype: The junction does not match germline at one end; this may be a read error. The chain recombines TRBV5-4 with TRBJ2-7; D might be TRBD1 or TRBD2, each matching 5 bases. Per germline, CDR1 SGHNT and CDR2 YYREEE (reference sequence). This CDR3 contains 12 residues. CDR3 sequence (DNA): TGTGCCAGCAGCTGGGGGAACTACGAGCAGCACTTC. Its protein is CASSWGNYEQHF.

The genes are TRBV4-1 and TRBJ2-7, with D perhaps matching TRBD1 (5 bases). The CDR3 loop spans 14 amino acids. Trimming shortened V by 4 bases and J by 6 bases, and 16 bases separated the two germline ends. Germline values: CDR1 MGHRA, CDR2 YSYEKL. DNA for the CDR3: TGCGCCAGCAGCCGCGAATACCAGCAGGGCGAGCAGTACTTC. Protein sequence: CASSREYQQGEQYF.

At least ten counts were recorded for this clonotype. The J gene is TRBJ1-2, the V gene TRBV5-6, with D possibly TRBD1 on 5 matching bases. V lost 0 bases to trimming and J lost 1 base, with 13 bases between them. In germline, CDR1 is SGHDT, CDR2 YYEEEE. This CDR3 comprises 16 residues. The CDR3 DNA is TGTGCCAGCAGCTTGGACGGCCCAGGGCTTAACTATGGCTACACCTTC. Encoded protein: CASSLDGPGLNYGYTF.